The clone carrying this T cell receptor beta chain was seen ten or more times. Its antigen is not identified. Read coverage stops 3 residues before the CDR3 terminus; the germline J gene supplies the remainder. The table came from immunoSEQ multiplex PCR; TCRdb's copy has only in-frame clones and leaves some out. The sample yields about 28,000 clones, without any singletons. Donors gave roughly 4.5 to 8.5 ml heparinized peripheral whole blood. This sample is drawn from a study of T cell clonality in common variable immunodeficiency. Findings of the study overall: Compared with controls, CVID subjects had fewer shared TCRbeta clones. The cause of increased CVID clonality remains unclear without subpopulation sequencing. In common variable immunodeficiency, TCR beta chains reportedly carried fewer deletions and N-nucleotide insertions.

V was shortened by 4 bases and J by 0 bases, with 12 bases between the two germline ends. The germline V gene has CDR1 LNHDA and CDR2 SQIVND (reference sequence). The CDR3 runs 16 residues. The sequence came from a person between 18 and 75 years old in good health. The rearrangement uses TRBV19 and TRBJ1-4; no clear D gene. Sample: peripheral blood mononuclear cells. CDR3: CASSTRQFATNEKLFF. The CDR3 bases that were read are TGTGCCAGTAGTACCCGACAATTTGCAACTAATGAAAAA.